One sample yielded the 21 T cell receptor beta chains listed below, sequenced in a study of beta chain features in type 1 diabetes (dated by TCRdb to 2016 to 2019). The library was generated by the immunoSEQ multiplex PCR assay. All of the isolated RNA was reverse transcribed with the High Capacity cDNA Reverse Transcription Kit, so expressed TCRB transcripts were sequenced. TCRdb provides this immuneACCESS table in a form limited to in-frame rearrangements. Some clones are lacking; in checked studies, under half of them reflect an unresolved V gene, and why the rest are absent is not known. This sample has around 340,000 clones in its table, and less than 10% of those were observed once. Roughly 0.44% of the sample is held by the ten biggest clonotypes. Sequencing used central memory CD4+ T cells from blood. These receptors all stem from a woman younger than 35 in good health.

This clone was counted ten times or more. The chain combines TRBV11-3 with TRBJ2-5; D uncertain. Trimming removed 1 base at V and 5 bases at J, with 11 bases between. The CDR3 sequence is 14 residues long. CDR1 and CDR2 from the germline V gene are SGHNT and YENEEA. The CDR3 loop is CASSLGGDVETQYF. CDR3 DNA: TGTGCCAGCAGCTTAGGTGGAGACGTGGAGACCCAGTACTTC.

CDR3 sequence reads: CASSIGLYNEQFF. DNA for the CDR3: TGTGCCAGTAGTATAGGGCTTTACAATGAGCAGTTCTTC. V gene TRBV19 combines with J gene TRBJ2-1; D is ambiguous. CDR3 length: 13 residues. CDR1 and CDR2 from the germline V gene are LNHDA and SQIVND (reference sequence). With 1 base removed from V and 4 bases from J, the gap between germline ends came to 5 bases.

DNA of the CDR3: TGTGCCAGCAGACTTGGACAGTCCTCGAAGGAGCAGTACTTC. Protein product: CASRLGQSSKEQYF. This chain uses TRBV2 with TRBJ2-7; perhaps TRBD1 as D (6 bases). The CDR3 is made up of 14 amino acids. Germline V gene lookup returns CDR1 SNHLY and CDR2 FYNNEI. V lost 6 bases to trimming and J lost 7 bases, with 19 bases between them.

This clone was recorded a few times. The chain employs TRBV29-1 and TRBJ1-1; D may be TRBD1 (6 bases). Germline-derived CDR1 and CDR2 are SQVTM and ANQGSEA. The CDR3 is made up of 13 amino acids. With 5 bases removed from V and 7 bases from J, the gap between germline ends came to 17 bases. The CDR3 spells CSVTLLGGLEAFF. CDR3 nucleotides: TGCAGCGTTACGCTCTTGGGGGGCCTTGAAGCTTTCTTT.

This rearrangement joins TRBV7-9 to TRBJ2-5; D remains ambiguous. Trimming removed 5 bases at V and 4 bases at J, with 11 bases between. The V gene's germline CDR1 is SEHNR and CDR2 FQNEAQ (reference sequence). This CDR3 is 13 amino acids long. Here the CDR3 DNA reads TGTGCCAGCAGCCCCCGAGTTTCAGAGACCCAGTACTTC. Translation: CASSPRVSETQYF.

In its sample, this clone was seen a few times. This rearrangement joins TRBV27 to TRBJ1-5; D is ambiguous. The CDR3 spans 13 residues. Trimming removed 6 bases at V and 4 bases at J, with 10 bases between. Per germline, CDR1 MNHEY and CDR2 SMNVEV (reference sequence). The CDR3 loop reads CASSGPNNQPQHF. The CDR3 nucleotides are TGTGCCAGCAGCGGTCCGAATAATCAGCCCCAGCATTTT.

This sequence joins TRBV5-6 and TRBJ2-1; 16 bases align to TRBD2. Germline V lookup: CDR1 SGHDT, CDR2 YYEEEE. Unmatched junction bases numbered 7, after V lost 4 bases and J lost 0 bases. This CDR3 contains 19 residues. Written as DNA, the CDR3 is TGTGCCAGCAGCATTCCGGGACTAGCGGGAGGGAGCTCCTACAATGAGCAGTTCTTC. Translation gives CASSIPGLAGGSSYNEQFF.

The chain combines TRBV20-1 with TRBJ2-1; TRBD1 matches 12 bases. This CDR3 spans 11 amino acids. Germline V gives CDR1 DFQATT, CDR2 SNEGSKA (reference sequence). The trim removed 7 bases at V and 12 bases at J, leaving 4 bases unmatched. As DNA, the CDR3 is TGCAGTGGGGGACAGGGGGCCCGGCAGTTCTTC. Protein: CSGGQGARQFF.

This clone came up a few times. This sequence joins TRBV19 and TRBJ2-7, with TRBD2 as a possible D gene (6 bases). In germline, CDR1 is LNHDA, CDR2 SQIVND (reference sequence). This CDR3 is 13 amino acids long. The V and J ends lost 5 bases and 8 bases respectively, with 16 bases between them. This CDR3 reads CASSGGISYQQYF. The CDR3 bases are TGTGCCAGTAGTGGCGGGATCTCTTACCAGCAGTACTTC.

The V and J genes are TRBV7-3 and TRBJ2-5, with D possibly matching TRBD2 (6 bases). The CDR3 runs to 15 residues. Germline CDR1 is SGHTA and CDR2 is FQGTGA. Trimming pared 0 bases from V and 3 bases from J, leaving 11 bases between. The CDR3, as DNA: TGTGCCAGCAGCTTAACGGGACTTCCGAAAGAGACCCAGTACTTC. Residues: CASSLTGLPKETQYF.

This clone was seen a few times. The chain has TRBV27 and TRBJ2-5; 11 bases align to TRBD2. CDR1 is MNHEY, CDR2 SMNVEV, per germline (reference sequence). CDR3 length: 15 amino acids. V dropped 7 bases and J dropped 3; count of bases not matched to a gene: 7. In DNA, the CDR3 is TGTGCCAGCAATCGACTAGCGGGAACGGAAGAGACCCAGTACTTC. It translates to CASNRLAGTEETQYF.

This clone was counted a few times. V usage is TRBV7-3 and J usage is TRBJ2-1; possibly TRBD2 for D (5 bases). Germline V gives CDR1 SGHTA, CDR2 FQGTGA. V shed 2 bases and J shed 2 bases, with 10 bases lying between them. The CDR3 length is 15 residues. CDR3 residues: CASSLQDGTYNEQFF. CDR3 DNA: TGTGCCAGCAGCTTACAGGACGGGACCTACAATGAGCAGTTCTTC.

This clone was seen more than once but under ten times. This chain uses TRBV6-5 with TRBJ2-7, with 12 bases fitting TRBD2. V dropped 4 bases and J dropped 2; count of bases not matched to a gene: 0. Germline V gives CDR1 MNHEY, CDR2 SVGAGI. The CDR3 is 14 amino acids. For the CDR3, the DNA is TGTGCCAGCAGTTCTAGCGGGAGGGCCTACGAGCAGTACTTC. This encodes CASSSSGRAYEQYF.

This clone was observed a few times. The rearrangement uses TRBV7-8 and TRBJ2-1, with TRBD1 as a possible D gene (6 bases). CDR1 is SGHVS, CDR2 FQNEAQ, per germline. V was clipped by 6 bases and J by 0 bases, with 12 bases between them. This CDR3 has 15 amino acids. The DNA of the CDR3 is TGTGCCAGCAGACTAGGACAGAGCTCCTACAATGAGCAGTTCTTC. Translated, it gives CASRLGQSSYNEQFF.

The J gene is TRBJ2-3, the V gene TRBV29-1; 8 nucleotides align to TRBD2. Unmatched junction bases numbered 5, after V lost 4 bases and J lost 5 bases. CDR3 length equals 13 residues. CDR1 is SQVTM, CDR2 ANQGSEA, per germline. CDR3 region: CSVVVLAGDTQYF. The CDR3 nucleotides are TGCAGCGTTGTTGTGCTAGCGGGAGATACGCAGTATTTT.

This chain joins TRBV15 and TRBJ2-5; TRBD1 or TRBD2 may be the D gene (5 bases each). There are 15 residues in the CDR3. The germline V gene has CDR1 LNHNV and CDR2 YYDKDF (reference sequence). Trimming left V 0 bases short and J 5 bases short, with 13 bases between. DNA for the CDR3: TGTGCCACCAGCAGAGATATAACAGGCGGGGAGACCCAGTACTTC. As protein: CATSRDITGGETQYF.

The chain recombines TRBV27 with TRBJ2-7, with D perhaps matching TRBD2 (5 bases). V lost 3 bases and J lost 3, with 12 bases in between. There are 14 residues in the CDR3. Germline values: CDR1 MNHEY, CDR2 SMNVEV (reference sequence). CDR3: CASSFLGKYYEQYF. CDR3 nucleotide sequence: TGTGCCAGCAGTTTCCTCGGGAAATACTACGAGCAGTACTTC.

The table lists this clone with a few counts. The V gene is TRBV7-2, the J gene TRBJ1-2; 12 bases line up with TRBD1. Germline V gene lookup returns CDR1 SGHTA and CDR2 FQGNSA. V shed 1 base, J shed 6 bases, and the junction held 6 bases outside the gene matches. The CDR3 covers 16 residues. The CDR3 loop is CASSLVGQGAPNGYTF. The CDR3 nucleotides are TGTGCCAGCAGCTTAGTGGGACAGGGGGCGCCGAATGGCTACACCTTC.

This clone was counted only a few times. The chain has TRBV6-6 and TRBJ2-7, with 9 nucleotides matching TRBD1. Losses at the gene ends were 7 bases for V and 3 bases for J; bases not matched to a gene: 4. This CDR3 region has 13 residues. Germline V gives CDR1 MNHNY, CDR2 SVGAGI (reference sequence). CDR3 sequence (DNA): TGTGCCAGCAAAGGGACAGGGCTCTACGAGCAGTACTTC. Its protein product is CASKGTGLYEQYF.

The CDR3 spells CASSSGLVMNSGANVLTF. In DNA form, the CDR3 reads TGTGCCAGCAGCTCGGGACTAGTCATGAACTCTGGGGCCAACGTCCTGACTTTC. The V and J genes are TRBV9 and TRBJ2-6; 8 nucleotides match TRBD2. This CDR3 region has 18 residues. V was pared by 4 bases and J by 0 bases, with 9 bases of the junction left unmatched. Germline V gene sequence: CDR1 SGDLS, CDR2 YYNGEE.

This sequence joins TRBV2 and TRBJ2-1; D is uncertain. The V gene lost 8 bases and the J gene lost 10 bases, with 21 bases spanning the gap. Germline CDR1 SNHLY, CDR2 FYNNEI. This CDR3 is built from 14 residues. CDR3 nucleotide sequence: TGTGCCAGCTTGGACCGAGGAACGGTCAGAGAGCAGTTCTTC. It yields the protein CASLDRGTVREQFF. Full variable domain (outside the CDR3, taken from reference TRBV2 and TRBJ2-1): EPEVTQTPSHQVTQMGQEVILRCVPISNHLYFYWYRQILGQKVEFLVSFYNNEISEKSEIFDDQFSVERPDGSNFTLKIRSTKLEDSAMYFCASLDRGTVREQFFGPGTRLTVL.